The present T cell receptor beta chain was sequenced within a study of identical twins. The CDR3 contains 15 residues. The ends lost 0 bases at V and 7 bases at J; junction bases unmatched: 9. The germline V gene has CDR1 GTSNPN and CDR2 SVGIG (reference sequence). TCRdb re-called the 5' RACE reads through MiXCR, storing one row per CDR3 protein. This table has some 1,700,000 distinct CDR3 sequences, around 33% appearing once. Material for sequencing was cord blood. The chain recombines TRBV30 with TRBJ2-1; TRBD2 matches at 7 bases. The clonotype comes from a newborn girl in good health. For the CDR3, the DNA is TGTGCCTGGAGTGTAGCCGGGGGGTGGAGTAATGAGCAGTTCTTC. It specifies CAWSVAGGWSNEQFF.